This T cell receptor beta chain was obtained from a study of blood T cell repertoires in COVID-19. Study details: The United States, Italy and Spain supplied acute and convalescent COVID-19 samples.

This CDR3 spans 14 amino acids. Germline V lookup: CDR1 SGHRS, CDR2 YFSETQ. With 8 bases clipped from V and 9 bases from J, the junction kept 13 bases outside the gene matches. In the original analysis: The assay estimated nucleated cells by amplifying reference gene primers. The method was immunoSEQ multiplex PCR; TCRdb's version includes in-frame clones alone and lacks a portion of them. The V and J calls and clone size come from that table; D and trimming were worked out from the DNA. Of approximately 300,000 clones listed, 86% were seen once; the top ten hold 1.5% to 2%. This receptor was obtained from a woman aged 50 to 60 with acute or convalescent COVID-19. Sample: peripheral blood. V and J are TRBV5-1 and TRBJ2-1, with 8 bases aligning to TRBD2. The CDR3 region has the DNA TGCGCCAGTTCAGCGGGGGAGCTTGGTGGTGAGCAGTTCTTC. It specifies CASSAGELGGEQFF.